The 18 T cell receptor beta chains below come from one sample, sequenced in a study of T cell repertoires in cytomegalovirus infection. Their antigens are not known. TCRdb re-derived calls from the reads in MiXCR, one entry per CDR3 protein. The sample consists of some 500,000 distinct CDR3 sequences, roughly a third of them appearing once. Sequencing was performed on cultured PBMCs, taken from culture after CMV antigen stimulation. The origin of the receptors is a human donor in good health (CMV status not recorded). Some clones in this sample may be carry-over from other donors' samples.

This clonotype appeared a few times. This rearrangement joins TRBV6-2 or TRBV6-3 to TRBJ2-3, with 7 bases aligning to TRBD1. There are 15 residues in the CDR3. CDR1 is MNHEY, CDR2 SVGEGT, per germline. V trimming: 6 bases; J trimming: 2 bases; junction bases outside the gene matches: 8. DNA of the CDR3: TGTGCCAGCAGAGGACTGACAGGGTACACAGATACGCAGTATTTT. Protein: CASRGLTGYTDTQYF.

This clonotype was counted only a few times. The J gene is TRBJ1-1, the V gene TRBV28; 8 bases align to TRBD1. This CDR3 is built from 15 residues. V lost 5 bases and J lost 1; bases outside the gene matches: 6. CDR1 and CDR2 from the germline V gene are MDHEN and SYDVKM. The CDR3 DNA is TGTGCCAGCAGTCCACGAGGGACAGGGAACACTGAAGCTTTCTTT. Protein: CASSPRGTGNTEAFF.

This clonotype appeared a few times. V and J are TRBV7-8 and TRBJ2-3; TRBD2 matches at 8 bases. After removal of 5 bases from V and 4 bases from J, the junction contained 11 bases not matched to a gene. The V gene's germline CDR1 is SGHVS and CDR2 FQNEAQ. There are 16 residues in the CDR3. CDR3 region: CASSPRGRTSSDTQYF. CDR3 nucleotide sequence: TGTGCCAGCAGCCCAAGGGGGAGGACTAGCTCAGATACGCAGTATTTT.

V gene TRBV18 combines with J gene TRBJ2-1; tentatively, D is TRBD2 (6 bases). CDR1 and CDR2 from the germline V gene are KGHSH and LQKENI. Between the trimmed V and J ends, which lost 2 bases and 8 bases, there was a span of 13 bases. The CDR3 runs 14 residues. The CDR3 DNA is TGTGCCAGCTCACCAATGGCGGGACGGGATGAGCAGTTCTTC. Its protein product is CASSPMAGRDEQFF.

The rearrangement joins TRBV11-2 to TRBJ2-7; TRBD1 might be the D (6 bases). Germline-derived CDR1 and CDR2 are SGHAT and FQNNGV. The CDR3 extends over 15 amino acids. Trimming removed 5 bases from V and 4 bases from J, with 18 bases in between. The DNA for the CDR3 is TGTGCCAGCAGCCAGACCGACGTGGGGGCGTACGAGCAGTACTTC. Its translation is CASSQTDVGAYEQYF. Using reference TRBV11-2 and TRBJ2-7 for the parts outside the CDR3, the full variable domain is EAGVAQSPRYKIIEKRQSVAFWCNPISGHATLYWYQQILGQGPKLLIQFQNNGVVDDSQLPKDRFSAERLKGVDSTLKIQPAKLEDSAVYLCASSQTDVGAYEQYFGPGTRLTVT.

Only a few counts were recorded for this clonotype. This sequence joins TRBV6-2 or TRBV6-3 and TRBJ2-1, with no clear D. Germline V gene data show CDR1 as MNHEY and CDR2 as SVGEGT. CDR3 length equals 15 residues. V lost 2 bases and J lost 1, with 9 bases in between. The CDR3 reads CASSYIGLSYNEQFF. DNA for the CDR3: TGTGCCAGCAGTTACATTGGGTTATCCTACAATGAGCAGTTCTTC.

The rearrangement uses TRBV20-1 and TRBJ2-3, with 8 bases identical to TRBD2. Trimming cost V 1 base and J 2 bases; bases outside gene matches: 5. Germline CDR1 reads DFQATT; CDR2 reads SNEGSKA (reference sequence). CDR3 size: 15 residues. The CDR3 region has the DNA TGCAGTGCTAGAGGTTCACTAGCGGCCACAGATACGCAGTATTTT. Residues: CSARGSLAATDTQYF.

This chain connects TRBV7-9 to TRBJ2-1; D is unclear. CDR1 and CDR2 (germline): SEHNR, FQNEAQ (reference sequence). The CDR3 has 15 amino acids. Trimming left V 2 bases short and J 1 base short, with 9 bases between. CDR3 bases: TGTGCCAGCAGCTTAATTTCAGGTTCCTACAATGAGCAGTTCTTC. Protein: CASSLISGSYNEQFF. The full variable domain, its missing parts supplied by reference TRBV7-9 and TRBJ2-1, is DTGVSQNPRHKITKRGQNVTFRCDPISEHNRLYWYRQTLGQGPEFLTYFQNEAQLEKSRLLSDRFSAERPKGSFSTLEIQRTEQGDSAMYLCASSLISGSYNEQFFGPGTRLTVL.

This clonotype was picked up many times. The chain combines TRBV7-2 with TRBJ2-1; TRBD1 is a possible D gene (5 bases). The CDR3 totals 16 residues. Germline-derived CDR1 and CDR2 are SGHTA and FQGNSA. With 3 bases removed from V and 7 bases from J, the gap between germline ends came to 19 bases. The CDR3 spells CASSFPQGSRLNEQFF. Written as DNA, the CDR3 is TGTGCCAGCAGCTTCCCCCAGGGATCCCGGTTGAATGAGCAGTTCTTC.

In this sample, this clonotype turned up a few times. CDR3 in DNA: TGTGCCAGCAGCCAAGGGGCCAGTTACTACGAGCAGTACTTC. Translation: CASSQGASYYEQYF. The chain uses TRBV4-2 and TRBJ2-7; D ambiguous. Per germline, CDR1 LGHNA and CDR2 YNFKEQ. CDR3 length: 14 amino acids. Trimming removed 1 base from V and 3 bases from J, with 10 bases in between.

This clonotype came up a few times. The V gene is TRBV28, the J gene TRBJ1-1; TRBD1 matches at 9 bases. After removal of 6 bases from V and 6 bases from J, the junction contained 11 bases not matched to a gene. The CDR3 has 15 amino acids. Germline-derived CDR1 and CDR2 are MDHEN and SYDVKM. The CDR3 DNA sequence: TGTGCCAGCAGACCTCTAGGGGACAGGGCATCTGAAGCTTTCTTT. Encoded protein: CASRPLGDRASEAFF.

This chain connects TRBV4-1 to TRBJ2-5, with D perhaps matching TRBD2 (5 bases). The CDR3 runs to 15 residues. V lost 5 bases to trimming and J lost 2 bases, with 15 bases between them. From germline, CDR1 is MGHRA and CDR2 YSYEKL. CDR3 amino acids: CASSTRLSGQETQYF. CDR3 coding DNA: TGCGCCAGCAGCACCCGACTCAGCGGACAAGAGACCCAGTACTTC.

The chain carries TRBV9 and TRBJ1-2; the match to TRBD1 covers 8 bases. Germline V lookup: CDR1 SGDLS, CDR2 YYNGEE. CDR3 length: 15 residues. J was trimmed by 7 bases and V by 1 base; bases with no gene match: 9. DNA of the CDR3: TGTGCCAGCAGCGTACCTGGACAGGGCTTGGGTGGCTACACCTTC. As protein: CASSVPGQGLGGYTF. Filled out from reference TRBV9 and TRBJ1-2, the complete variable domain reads DSGVTQTPKHLITATGQRVTLRCSPRSGDLSVYWYQQSLDQGLQFLIQYYNGEERAKGNILERFSAQQFPDLHSELNLSSLELGDSALYFCASSVPGQGLGGYTFGSGTRLTVV.

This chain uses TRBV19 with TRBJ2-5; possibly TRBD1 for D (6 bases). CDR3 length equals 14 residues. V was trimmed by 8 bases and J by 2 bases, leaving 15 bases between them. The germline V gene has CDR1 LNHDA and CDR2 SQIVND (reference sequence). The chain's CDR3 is CASADRKIQETQYF. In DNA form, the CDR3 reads TGTGCCAGTGCCGACAGGAAGATTCAAGAGACCCAGTACTTC.

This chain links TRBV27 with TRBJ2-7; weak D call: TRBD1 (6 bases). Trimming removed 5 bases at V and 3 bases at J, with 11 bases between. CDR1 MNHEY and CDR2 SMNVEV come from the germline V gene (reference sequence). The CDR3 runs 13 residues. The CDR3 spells CASSTRDNYEQYV. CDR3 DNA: TGTGCCAGCAGTACCCGGGACAACTACGAGCAGTACGTC.

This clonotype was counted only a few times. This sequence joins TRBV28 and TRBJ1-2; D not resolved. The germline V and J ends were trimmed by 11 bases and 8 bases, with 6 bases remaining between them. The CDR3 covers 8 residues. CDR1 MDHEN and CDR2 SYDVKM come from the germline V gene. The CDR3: CASGGYTF. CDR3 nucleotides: TGTGCCTCTGGGGGCTACACCTTC.

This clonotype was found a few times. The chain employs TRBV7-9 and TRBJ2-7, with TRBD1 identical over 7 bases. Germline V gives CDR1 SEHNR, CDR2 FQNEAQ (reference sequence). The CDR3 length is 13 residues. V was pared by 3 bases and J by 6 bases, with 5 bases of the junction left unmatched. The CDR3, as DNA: TGTGCCAGCAGCTTGGCGACAGGGCCCGAGCAGTACGTC. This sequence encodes CASSLATGPEQYV.

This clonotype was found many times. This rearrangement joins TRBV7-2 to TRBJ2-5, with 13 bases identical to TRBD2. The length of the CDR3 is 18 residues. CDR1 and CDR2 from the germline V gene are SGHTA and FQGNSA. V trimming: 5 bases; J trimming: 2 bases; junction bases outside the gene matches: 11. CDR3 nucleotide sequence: TGTGCCAGCAGCCCGAGCCAGCCGGGACTAGCGGGACAAGAGACCCAGTACTTC. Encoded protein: CASSPSQPGLAGQETQYF.